This TCR beta chain comes out of a study of blood T cell repertoires in COVID-19 (dated by TCRdb to 2020 to 2021). Regarding the complete study: The collaborator samples originated in the United States, Italy and Spain and spanned the acute and convalescent phases of COVID-19. The prospective study material was composed of cDNA or gDNA derived from T cells, B-cell-depleted T cells, or PBMCs. Subjects who had been exposed to COVID-19, were actively infected with it, or had recovered from it provided the deeply sampled blood TCRbeta repertoires that made up the dataset. The repertoires were released in a freely available public database meant as a resource for research on the immune response to SARS-CoV-2. The samples were drawn from the first 160 participants of the ongoing ImmuneRACE study and from 1,254 subjects provided by 6 global collaborators. Sample metadata almost always included a de-identified subject ID, COVID-19 status, age in years and sex. Where available, HLA class I and class II types were obtained from metadata supplied by the sample provider rather than from assay-based typing.

Study-wide findings and limitations: How much clinical and demographic metadata was included differed by source and by participant, and the metadata was provided uncurated.

The immunoSEQ Assay, a bias-controlled multiplex PCR, was used to amplify TCRbeta CDR3 regions from genomic DNA. Turning to the authors' computational methods: Within the assay, amplification of reference gene primers was used to estimate how many nucleated cells each sample contained. Sequence reads were collapsed and filtered to measure the absolute abundance of every unique TCRbeta CDR3 rearrangement. For each sample, productive Simpson clonality was calculated by taking the square root of Simpson's diversity index across productive rearrangements. TCRdb provides this immuneACCESS table in a form limited to in-frame rearrangements. Some clones are lacking; in checked studies, under half of them reflect an unresolved V gene, and why the rest are absent is not known. V, J and clone size derive from that table, while D and trimming were established from the DNA sequence. The sample has fewer than 250,000 clones on record, over 70% of them singletons. The ten largest clones take up about 6.3% of the sample.

Collaborating institutions collected whole blood in K2EDTA tubes following their own protocols. For TCRbeta analysis, collaborators shipped samples in one of three forms: frozen whole blood, isolated PBMCs, or DNA extracted from either of those sample types. To note about this clone: The clone's antigen remains unknown. Base qualities are not provided; no much larger clone lies one nucleotide away.

Material for sequencing was peripheral blood. The sequence was obtained from a man aged 55 to 70 with acute or convalescent COVID-19.

CDR3 reads: CASSLAGDDTQYF. The sequenced DNA is TGTGCCAGTAGTCTAGCGGGAGATGATACGCAGTATTTT. The chain couples TRBV19 to TRBJ2-3; 10 bases in the middle match TRBD2. CDR1 and CDR2 are drawn from the germline V gene (reference sequence): LNHDA, SQIVND. Inclusive of the bounding cysteine and phenylalanine, the CDR3 is 13 residues long. This entry keeps only the CDR3 DNA: 39 bases, framed from base 1. V is cut back by 5 bases and J by 6 bases, with 2 bases in the junction unmatched.